This record concerns one TCR beta chain sequence. This sample stems from a study of blood T cell repertoires in COVID-19. The CDR3 consists of 16 residues. V was pared by 2 bases and J by 4 bases, with 5 bases of the junction left unmatched. The germline CDR1 and CDR2 sequences are MNHEY and SVGAGI. TCRdb's table, derived via immunoSEQ multiplex PCR, lists solely in-frame clones and lacks some. The data hold 150,000 to 200,000 clones, with roughly 80% observed a single time. The sample consisted of PBMCs or T cells enriched from blood (not recorded which). This clonotype originated in a woman aged 50 to 65 who had recovered from COVID-19. The chain carries TRBV6-5 and TRBJ1-3; 10 bases map to TRBD1. CDR3 nucleotide sequence: TGTGCCAGCAGTTACCCGGACAGGGGGAAAGGAAACACCATATATTTT. This encodes CASSYPDRGKGNTIYF.